The rows below give T cell receptor beta chains drawn from one sample of a study of blood T cell repertoires in COVID-19. Only in-frame clones appear in the TCRdb table, and some are missing; sequencing was by immunoSEQ multiplex PCR. The table records about 380,000 clones, 85% of them present only once. Sequencing used peripheral blood. The receptors come from a woman aged 18-35 years with acute or convalescent COVID-19. The CDR3 runs from the conserved cysteine through the conserved F or W. A D gene is named only where the DNA matches it firmly. Rows may omit the clone size; those that give it use once, few, many or a size class.

d_call j_call clone_size v_call cdr3_nt cdr3_aa
- TRBJ2-3 - TRBV29-1 TGCAGCGTGGCTGGACAGAGTAGCACAGATACGCAGTATTTT CSVAGQSSTDTQYF
TRBD2 TRBJ2-1 - TRBV4-1 TGCGCCAGCAGCCACGTAGGACTAGCGGGAGCTTTGGATGAGCAGTTCTTC CASSHVGLAGALDEQFF
TRBD1 TRBJ1-1 - TRBV24-1 TGTGCCACCAGTGTCCGCACCGGGACAGAGAACACTGAAGCTTTCTTT CATSVRTGTENTEAFF
- TRBJ2-3 - TRBV9 TGTGCCAGCAGCGCTGGAGGCAGCAGTGATACGCAGTATTTT CASSAGGSSDTQYF
TRBD1 TRBJ1-1 once TRBV6-5 TGTGCCAGCAGAGGACAGGGGGCGCACACTGAAGCTTTCTTT CASRGQGAHTEAFF
TRBD2 TRBJ2-2 - TRBV9 TGTGCCAGCAGCGTGCTTAGGGGAGCGGGAAGCCTAAACACCGGGGAGCTGTTTTTT CASSVLRGAGSLNTGELFF
TRBD1 TRBJ1-6 once TRBV27 TGTGCCAGCAGTCCCGCGGGACAGGGATCACCCCTCCACTTT CASSPAGQGSPLHF
- TRBJ1-5 few TRBV28 TGTGCCAGCAGTCTAAACAGGGGCAATCAGCCCCAGCATTTT CASSLNRGNQPQHF
- TRBJ1-1 once TRBV7-3 TGTGCCAGCAGCCCAGATTCGGGAGTTGAAGCTTTCTTT CASSPDSGVEAFF
TRBD2 TRBJ2-7 - TRBV5-1 TGCGCCAGCAGCTTGGGTACTAGCGGCAGCTCCTACGAGCAGTACTTC CASSLGTSGSSYEQYF
TRBD1 TRBJ1-1 - TRBV19 TGTGCCAGTAGTATAGTCGGGGACAGAGCTTTCTTT CASSIVGDRAFF
- TRBJ2-5 - TRBV5-1 TGCGCCAGCAGCTTTGACAGGGCGGGAGGAGAGACCCAGTACTTC CASSFDRAGGETQYF
- TRBJ1-4 - TRBV19 TGTGCCAGTAGTAATAGACCCTCTAGTAATGAAAAACTGTTTTTT CASSNRPSSNEKLFF
TRBD1 TRBJ1-2 - TRBV5-1 TGCGCCAGCAGCGGTCAGGACAGGGGTGATTATGGCTACACCTTC CASSGQDRGDYGYTF
TRBD1 TRBJ2-1 - TRBV5-3 TGTGCCAGAAGCCCGACCTTACCGGGACAGGACAATGAGCAGTTCTTC CARSPTLPGQDNEQFF
TRBD1 TRBJ1-3 - TRBV2 TGTGCCAGCTTGGAGGGGGCCGGCTCTGGAAACACCATATATTTT CASLEGAGSGNTIYF
- TRBJ2-7 - TRBV29-1 TGCAGCGTTGAAGATACTAAGACCTACGAGCAGTACTTC CSVEDTKTYEQYF
TRBD2 TRBJ2-7 - TRBV4-2 TGTGCCAGCAGCCAGGGCCGCGGGGGTGCCTCCTACGAGCAGTACTTC CASSQGRGGASYEQYF
- TRBJ1-1 - TRBV4-2 TGTGCCAGCAGCCAAGATCTTGCCGGGAACACTGAAGCTTTCTTT CASSQDLAGNTEAFF
- TRBJ2-3 - TRBV7-3 TGTGCCAGCAGCCTCCAGGCCACAGATACGCAGTATTTT CASSLQATDTQYF
TRBD1 TRBJ1-1 - TRBV19 TGTGCCAGTACCTTATGGGGTGGACAGGGGAGGACTGAAGCTTTCTTT CASTLWGGQGRTEAFF